Following are 25 T cell receptor beta chains from one sample sequenced in a study of T cell clonotyping in hematopoietic cell transplantation. Time point here: recipient sample about 28 days before transplant, after cytoreduction. Clones were read by immunoSEQ multiplex PCR, and TCRdb kept only the in-frame ones, dropping some. The table lists 25,000 to 30,000 clones, around 80% of them singletons. The input for sequencing was peripheral blood mononuclear cells, taken before stem cell transplant. The receptors were gathered from a woman aged 55-75 years with acute myeloid leukemia. Some clones in this sample may be carry-over from other donors' samples.

The chain couples TRBV6-5 to TRBJ2-1, with 8 nucleotides matching TRBD2. The V gene's germline CDR1 is MNHEY and CDR2 SVGAGI. J gave up 6 bases and V 5 bases, and 9 bases lay outside the gene matches. The CDR3 has 15 amino acids. CDR3 nucleotide sequence: TGTGCCAGCAGTCCGAGCGGGAGCGAGGCCAATGAGCAGTTCTTC. Translation gives CASSPSGSEANEQFF.

The chain is built from TRBV12-5 and TRBJ1-5; possibly TRBD1 for D (6 bases). V was shortened by 6 bases and J by 7 bases, with 13 bases between the two germline ends. This CDR3 region has 13 residues. Germline V gene lookup returns CDR1 LGHNT and CDR2 FRNRAP. CDR3 amino acids: CASGRQVFQPQHF. DNA for the CDR3: TGTGCTAGTGGACGACAGGTTTTCCAGCCCCAGCATTTT.

The V call is TRBV7-3, the J call TRBJ1-1; no definite D call. The V gene lost 3 bases and the J gene lost 8 bases, with 13 bases spanning the gap. This CDR3 spans 13 amino acids. The germline gives CDR1 SGHTA, CDR2 FQGTGA. The CDR3 sequence: CASSFSGRAEAFF. The CDR3 DNA sequence: TGTGCCAGCAGCTTCTCGGGAAGGGCGGAAGCTTTCTTT.

The rearrangement links TRBV7-8 to TRBJ1-1; no firm D call. This CDR3 contains 12 residues. The ends were cut back, 5 bases at V and 7 bases at J, with 11 bases in the middle. The germline V gene encodes CDR1 SGHVS and CDR2 FQNEAQ. The CDR3, as DNA: TGTGCCAGCAGCACCACGAGAGATGAAGCTTTCTTT. Residues: CASSTTRDEAFF.

This clone has just a few counts. This chain links TRBV2 with TRBJ2-2; D uncertain. V was shortened by 7 bases and J by 5 bases, with 11 bases between the two germline ends. CDR3 length: 13 residues. Germline CDR1 is SNHLY and CDR2 is FYNNEI. CDR3 sequence reads: CASNRWQTGELFF. The CDR3 nucleotides read TGTGCCAGCAACCGGTGGCAGACCGGGGAGCTGTTTTTT.

This clone was detected only a few times. The V and J genes are TRBV6-6 and TRBJ2-7; tentatively, D is TRBD1 (6 bases). CDR3 size: 13 residues. V was trimmed by 7 bases and J by 1 base, leaving 11 bases between them. CDR1 and CDR2 (germline): MNHNY, SVGAGI (reference sequence). The CDR3 DNA is TGTGCCAGCACCCTACAGGGTTCCTACGAGCAGTACTTC. Protein sequence: CASTLQGSYEQYF.

The chain uses TRBV28 and TRBJ2-7, with 7 nucleotides matching TRBD2. The junction had 5 bases not matched to a gene; V was cut back by 8 bases and J by 7 bases. Germline loops: CDR1 MDHEN, CDR2 SYDVKM. This CDR3 has 11 residues. The CDR3 spells CASARGREQYF. CDR3 nucleotide sequence: TGTGCCAGCGCACGCGGGAGAGAGCAGTACTTC. Filled out from reference TRBV28 and TRBJ2-7, the complete variable domain reads DVKVTQSSRYLVKRTGEKVFLECVQDMDHENMFWYRQDPGLGLRLIYFSYDVKMKEKGDIPEGYSVSREKKERFSLILESASTNQTSMYLCASARGREQYFGPGTRLTVT.

The gene calls are TRBV19 and TRBJ1-5, with D possibly being TRBD1 (5 bases). The CDR3 runs to 14 residues. Trimming stripped 6 bases from V and 3 bases from J, with 12 bases between. Germline-derived CDR1 and CDR2 are LNHDA and SQIVND (reference sequence). CDR3 amino acids: CASRRQSPNQPQHF. In DNA, the CDR3 is TGTGCCAGTAGAAGACAGTCCCCCAATCAGCCCCAGCATTTT.

This chain links TRBV11-2 with TRBJ2-2, with D unclear. Trimming took off 11 bases at V and 2 bases at J, with 12 bases between the two ends. The CDR3 consists of 13 residues. Germline values: CDR1 SGHAT, CDR2 FQNNGV. The CDR3 DNA reads TGTGCCCGAACCGGTCTTAACACCGGGGAGCTGTTTTTT. Translating it yields CARTGLNTGELFF. The full variable domain, in which reference TRBV11-2 and TRBJ2-2 provide the parts outside the CDR3, is EAGVAQSPRYKIIEKRQSVAFWCNPISGHATLYWYQQILGQGPKLLIQFQNNGVVDDSQLPKDRFSAERLKGVDSTLKIQPAKLEDSAVYLCARTGLNTGELFFGEGSRLTVL.

The chain joins TRBV4-1 to TRBJ2-4; the D gene is possibly TRBD1 (6 bases). The ends were cut back, 0 bases at V and 9 bases at J, with 18 bases in the middle. There are 16 residues in the CDR3. In germline, CDR1 is MGHRA, CDR2 YSYEKL. CDR3 protein: CASSQDKGRAGVIQYF. CDR3 DNA sequence: TGCGCCAGCAGCCAAGATAAAGGACGGGCAGGGGTCATTCAGTACTTC.

The chain uses TRBV20-1 and TRBJ1-4; D may be TRBD1 (6 bases). Trimming cost V 7 bases and J 7 bases, with 10 bases left between them. The CDR3 is 11 residues long. Germline V gene sequence: CDR1 DFQATT, CDR2 SNEGSKA (reference sequence). In DNA form, the CDR3 reads TGCAGTGGGACAGCAGGTGAAAAACTGTTTTTT. Translating it yields CSGTAGEKLFF.

This chain uses TRBV13 with TRBJ2-5; D is perhaps TRBD2 (5 bases). Germline V gene sequence: CDR1 PRHDT, CDR2 FYEKMQ (reference sequence). Trimming pared 5 bases from V and 3 bases from J, leaving 10 bases between. The CDR3 length is 13 residues. CDR3 protein: CASSRGSEETQYF. The CDR3 DNA reads as TGTGCCAGCAGCCGGGGATCCGAAGAGACCCAGTACTTC.

This clone is a singleton in its sample. The rearrangement uses TRBV5-6 and TRBJ2-2, with D possibly matching TRBD2 (5 bases). There are 15 residues in the CDR3. Germline CDR1 SGHDT, CDR2 YYEEEE. V shed 0 bases and J shed 3 bases, with 9 bases lying between them. CDR3 in amino acids: CASSLGRTDTGELFF. The CDR3 nucleotides are TGTGCCAGCAGCTTGGGAAGGACTGACACCGGGGAGCTGTTTTTT.

The chain is built from TRBV18 and TRBJ2-7; 10 positions match TRBD2. The CDR3 has 15 residues. Per germline, CDR1 KGHSH and CDR2 LQKENI. V shed 2 bases and J 6 bases; nucleotides not matched to a gene: 7. In DNA, the CDR3 is TGTGCCAGCTCACCAGACGGGAGACTAGCGGGCGAGCAGTACTTC. Amino acids: CASSPDGRLAGEQYF.

The sample holds a few counts of this clone. V and J are TRBV5-5 and TRBJ1-2; TRBD1 is a possible D gene (6 bases). There are 12 residues in the CDR3. Germline CDR1 and CDR2: SGHKS and YYEKEE (reference sequence). Trimming took off 4 bases at V and 5 bases at J, with 9 bases between the two ends. For the CDR3, the DNA is TGTGCCAGCAGCCCAGGGGAATATGGCTACACCTTC. Amino acid sequence: CASSPGEYGYTF.

This rearrangement joins TRBV19 to TRBJ2-5; D might be TRBD1 or TRBD2, each matching 5 bases. Germline CDR1 is LNHDA and CDR2 is SQIVND (reference sequence). The CDR3 totals 14 residues. V lost 1 base and J 1 base, leaving 7 bases between the germline ends. CDR3 bases: TGTGCCAGTAGTATAGGGGGGACCCAAGAGACCCAGTACTTC. Translating gives CASSIGGTQETQYF.

The V and J genes are TRBV25-1 and TRBJ2-1; 12 bases are shared with TRBD1. The CDR3 consists of 15 residues. Germline V gene lookup returns CDR1 MGHDK and CDR2 SYGVNS. With 5 bases clipped from V and 9 bases from J, the junction kept 8 bases outside the gene matches. In nucleotides, the CDR3 is TGTGCCAGCAGTACCGGGACAGGGGGCATGGCTGAGCAGTTCTTC. Residues: CASSTGTGGMAEQFF.

This chain uses TRBV7-3 with TRBJ1-1; 9 positions match TRBD1. J gave up 8 bases and V 5 bases, and 3 bases lay outside the gene matches. Germline CDR1 is SGHTA and CDR2 is FQGTGA. The CDR3 runs to 12 residues. The CDR3 loop reads CASSGQGREAFF. The CDR3 nucleotides are TGTGCCAGCAGCGGACAGGGGAGGGAAGCTTTCTTT.

This rearrangement joins TRBV5-1 to TRBJ1-4, with D possibly being TRBD1 (5 bases). Trimming left V 3 bases short and J 0 bases short, with 9 bases between. The CDR3 runs 15 residues. CDR1 is SGHRS and CDR2 is YFSETQ in the germline V gene. The CDR3 loop is CASSSQTATNEKLFF. In DNA form, the CDR3 reads TGCGCCAGCAGCTCCCAGACAGCAACTAATGAAAAACTGTTTTTT.

The rearrangement links TRBV7-9 to TRBJ2-5, with a tentative D call TRBD2 (6 bases). CDR3 length equals 14 residues. Germline CDR1 and CDR2: SEHNR and FQNEAQ (reference sequence). V gave up 2 bases and J gave up 5 bases, with 12 bases separating them. Here the CDR3 reads CASSLTAGSETQYF. The CDR3 bases are TGTGCCAGCAGCTTAACGGCGGGGAGCGAGACCCAGTACTTC.

The chain has TRBV5-1 and TRBJ2-2, with TRBD2 matching over 11 bases. Germline V CDR1 and CDR2: SGHRS, YFSETQ. This CDR3 has 15 amino acids. Unmatched junction bases numbered 2, after V lost 4 bases and J lost 3 bases. Here the CDR3 reads CASSELAGDTGELFF. CDR3 coding DNA: TGCGCCAGCAGCGAACTAGCGGGGGACACCGGGGAGCTGTTTTTT. Supplemented by reference TRBV5-1 and TRBJ2-2, the full variable domain reads KAGVTQTPRYLIKTRGQQVTLSCSPISGHRSVSWYQQTPGQGLQFLFEYFSETQRNKGNFPGRFSGRQFSNSRSEMNVSTLELGDSALYLCASSELAGDTGELFFGEGSRLTVL.

The rearrangement uses TRBV19 and TRBJ2-5; 11 nucleotides agree with TRBD1. Germline loops: CDR1 LNHDA, CDR2 SQIVND (reference sequence). CDR3 length: 14 residues. The junction had 3 bases not matched to a gene; V was cut back by 6 bases and J by 3 bases. CDR3 loop: CASRGDRGKETQYF. DNA of the CDR3: TGTGCCAGTAGGGGGGACAGGGGGAAAGAGACCCAGTACTTC. Together with reference TRBV19 and TRBJ2-5, the CDR3 gives the full variable domain: DGGITQSPKYLFRKEGQNVTLSCEQNLNHDAMYWYRQDPGQGLRLIYYSQIVNDFQKGDIAEGYSVSREKKESFPLTVTSAQKNPTAFYLCASRGDRGKETQYFGPGTRLLVL.

The chain carries TRBV19 and TRBJ2-1; unclear D gene. Trimming took off 5 bases at V and 2 bases at J, with 7 bases between the two ends. The length of the CDR3 is 13 residues. Germline assignment: CDR1 LNHDA and CDR2 SQIVND (reference sequence). The CDR3 bases are TGTGCCAGTAGTCGATCGGCCTACAATGAGCAGTTCTTC. Encoded protein: CASSRSAYNEQFF.

The J gene is TRBJ1-3, the V gene TRBV11-2, with D possibly matching TRBD1 (6 bases). This CDR3 spans 18 amino acids. V dropped 1 base and J dropped 0 bases, with 16 bases sitting between them. Per germline, CDR1 SGHAT and CDR2 FQNNGV. The CDR3 loop is CASSLGLWDNHSGNTIYF. CDR3 in DNA: TGTGCCAGCAGCTTAGGATTGTGGGACAACCACTCTGGAAACACCATATATTTT.

This chain connects TRBV29-1 to TRBJ1-2, with D uncertain. The germline CDR1 and CDR2 sequences are SQVTM and ANQGSEA. This CDR3 region has 14 residues. V gave up 6 bases and J gave up 0 bases, with 14 bases separating them. This chain's CDR3 is CSVSPVSANYGYTF. DNA for the CDR3: TGCAGCGTGTCCCCAGTCTCAGCTAACTATGGCTACACCTTC.